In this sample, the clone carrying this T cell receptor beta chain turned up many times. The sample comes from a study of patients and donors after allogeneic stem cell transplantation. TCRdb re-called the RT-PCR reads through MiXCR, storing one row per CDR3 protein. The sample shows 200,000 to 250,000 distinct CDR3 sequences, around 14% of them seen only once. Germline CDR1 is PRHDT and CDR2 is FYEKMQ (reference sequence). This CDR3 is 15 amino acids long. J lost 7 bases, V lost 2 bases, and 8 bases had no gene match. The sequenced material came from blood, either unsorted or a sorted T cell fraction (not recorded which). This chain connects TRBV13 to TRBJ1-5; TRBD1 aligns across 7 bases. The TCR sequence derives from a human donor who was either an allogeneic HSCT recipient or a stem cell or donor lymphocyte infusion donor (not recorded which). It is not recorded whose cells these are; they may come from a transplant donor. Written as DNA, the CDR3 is TGTGCCAGCAGCTTATTTTCGGCAGGGGGGCAGCCCCAGCATTTT. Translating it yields CASSLFSAGGQPQHF.